Given below is one T cell receptor beta chain in context. This CDR3 region has 15 residues. Germline loops: CDR1 MNHEY, CDR2 SVGAGI. J was trimmed by 4 bases and V by 5 bases; bases with no gene match: 7. Assay: immunoSEQ multiplex PCR; the TCRdb copy retains only in-frame clones and omits some. The sample includes hundreds of thousands of clones, roughly nine tenths of them seen just once. The sample comes from a study of blood T cell repertoires in COVID-19. Overall study context: PBMCs, B-cell-depleted T cells, or T cells were the source of the cDNA or gDNA that made up the material.

The sequence was collected from a woman in her forties or fifties with acute or convalescent COVID-19. What was sequenced was peripheral blood. The chain joins TRBV6-5 to TRBJ1-2, with 10 bases identical to TRBD1. CDR3 amino acids: CASSPRQGAGYGYTF. CDR3 nucleotide sequence: TGTGCCAGCAGTCCAAGACAGGGGGCAGGCTATGGCTACACCTTC.